Following are 21 T cell receptor beta chains from one sample sequenced in a study of blood T cell repertoires in COVID-19. Assay: immunoSEQ multiplex PCR; the TCRdb copy retains only in-frame clones and omits some. Of about 340,000 clones in the sample, about nine tenths were seen once. Input material: peripheral blood. The receptors stem from a woman aged 50 to 60 with COVID-19, enrolled during active disease.

The CDR3 loop reads CASSPGQVGNTEAFF. The CDR3, as DNA: TGTGCCAGCAGCCCCGGACAGGTAGGAAACACTGAAGCTTTCTTT. The rearrangement joins TRBV7-9 to TRBJ1-1; 7 nucleotides match TRBD1. Germline loops: CDR1 SEHNR, CDR2 FQNEAQ (reference sequence). The V segment lost 5 bases and the J segment 2 bases; nucleotides outside the gene matches: 8. The CDR3 has 15 residues.

CDR3 amino acids: CASSPKIAGANTGELFF. The CDR3 DNA follows: TGTGCCAGTAGTCCAAAAATAGCGGGCGCGAACACCGGGGAGCTGTTTTTT. The rearrangement links TRBV19 to TRBJ2-2; 7 bases align to TRBD2. The CDR3 spans 17 residues. Germline loops: CDR1 LNHDA, CDR2 SQIVND (reference sequence). J lost 0 bases, V lost 5 bases, and 9 bases had no gene match. Variable domain in full (rest from reference TRBV19 and TRBJ2-2): DGGITQSPKYLFRKEGQNVTLSCEQNLNHDAMYWYRQDPGQGLRLIYYSQIVNDFQKGDIAEGYSVSREKKESFPLTVTSAQKNPTAFYLCASSPKIAGANTGELFFGEGSRLTVL.

The CDR3 DNA reads as TGTGCCAGCAGTGCGGGGGACAGCCGAGTCTATGGCTACACCTTC. Its translation is CASSAGDSRVYGYTF. J is TRBJ1-2 and V is TRBV2; 7 bases agree with TRBD1. Germline V gene sequence: CDR1 SNHLY, CDR2 FYNNEI. This CDR3 is 15 amino acids long. V lost 4 bases, J lost 4 bases, and 9 bases stayed unmatched.

The chain uses TRBV27 and TRBJ2-7; 8 nucleotides line up with TRBD1. V was pared by 2 bases and J by 3 bases, with 6 bases of the junction left unmatched. CDR3 length: 15 residues. The germline V gene encodes CDR1 MNHEY and CDR2 SMNVEV (reference sequence). CDR3 amino acids: CASSLKDRAIYEQYF. As DNA, the CDR3 is TGTGCCAGCAGTTTAAAGGACAGGGCAATCTACGAGCAGTACTTC.

The chain uses TRBV10-3 and TRBJ1-4, with D unclear. Germline CDR1 and CDR2: ENHRY and SYGVKD. V lost 6 bases, J lost 8 bases, and 13 bases lay in between. CDR3 length equals 13 residues. The CDR3 here is CAIRANTGEKLFF. The CDR3 nucleotides are TGTGCCATCAGGGCAAACACCGGGGAAAAACTGTTTTTT.

This chain uses TRBV12-3 or TRBV12-4 with TRBJ2-7, with D perhaps TRBD2 (6 bases). This CDR3 comprises 12 residues. The V gene lost 6 bases and the J gene lost 5 bases, with 11 bases spanning the gap. CDR3 residues: CASRERENEQYF. Written as DNA, the CDR3 is TGTGCCAGCAGAGAACGGGAGAACGAGCAGTACTTC.

The rearrangement joins TRBV29-1 to TRBJ2-3; 10 bases are a match to TRBD2. Germline CDR1 reads SQVTM; CDR2 reads ANQGSEA. The V gene end was trimmed by 7 bases and the J gene end by 2 bases; junction bases not matched to a gene: 12. The CDR3 consists of 16 residues. CDR3 DNA sequence: TGCAGCGGTATCGAGATTGGGACTAGCGTCACAGATACGCAGTATTTT. This encodes CSGIEIGTSVTDTQYF.

The genes are TRBV14 and TRBJ2-5; TRBD2 aligns across 11 bases. The germline gives CDR1 SGHDN, CDR2 FVKESK. The V and J ends lost 5 bases and 5 bases, in that order; junction bases with no gene match: 4. The CDR3 covers 14 residues. CDR3 DNA: TGTGCCAGCAGCTATAGCGGGAGGGTCGAGACCCAGTACTTC. Residues: CASSYSGRVETQYF.

The V gene is TRBV5-1, the J gene TRBJ2-3, with 9 bases that match TRBD1. The germline CDR1 and CDR2 sequences are SGHRS and YFSETQ. This CDR3 has 13 amino acids. V gave up 4 bases and J gave up 6 bases; unmatched junction bases: 3. The CDR3 sequence: CASSMTGGDTQYF. The CDR3 DNA is TGCGCCAGCAGCATGACAGGGGGGGATACGCAGTATTTT.

The V and J genes are TRBV20-1 and TRBJ1-4, with D hard to call. Deletions cut 3 bases from V and 5 bases from J, with 10 bases between. The CDR3 covers 13 residues. CDR1 and CDR2 from the germline V gene are DFQATT and SNEGSKA (reference sequence). The CDR3 protein is CSASNTVNEKLFF. As DNA, the CDR3 is TGCAGTGCTAGTAATACGGTGAATGAAAAACTGTTTTTT.

In DNA, the CDR3 is TGCGCCAGCAGTCAACGGATTGCGGGGAAGATTGGGAACATTCAGTACTTC. Its translation: CASSQRIAGKIGNIQYF. This sequence joins TRBV23-1 and TRBJ2-4, with D tentatively TRBD2 (6 bases). Being an ORF, TRBV23-1 has a function that is uncertain. Trimming took off 2 bases at V and 7 bases at J, with 21 bases between the two ends. CDR3 length equals 17 residues.

The chain uses TRBV11-2 and TRBJ1-4, with a tentative D call TRBD1 (5 bases). The CDR3 covers 14 residues. Trimming stripped 3 bases from V and 8 bases from J, with 13 bases between. Germline assignment: CDR1 SGHAT and CDR2 FQNNGV. In DNA form, the CDR3 reads TGTGCCAGCAGCTTTCGGGGGGTTGGCGAAAAACTGTTTTTT. Protein sequence: CASSFRGVGEKLFF.

The J gene is TRBJ1-5, the V gene TRBV2, with D possibly matching TRBD1 (5 bases). The CDR3 spans 15 residues. Germline-derived CDR1 and CDR2 are SNHLY and FYNNEI. V dropped 2 bases and J dropped 2 bases, with 10 bases sitting between them. The CDR3 region has the DNA TGTGCCAGCAGTGAACGCAGGGTGGGCAATCAGCCCCAGCATTTT. As protein: CASSERRVGNQPQHF.

J is TRBJ2-2 and V is TRBV11-3, with 8 nucleotides matching TRBD2. J gave up 2 bases and V 5 bases, and 1 base lay outside the gene matches. This CDR3 region has 14 residues. Germline CDR1 and CDR2: SGHNT and YENEEA. The CDR3, as DNA: TGTGCCAGCAGCCGGACTAGCAACACCGGGGAGCTGTTTTTT. Its translation: CASSRTSNTGELFF.

A few counts support this clone. V gene TRBV19 combines with J gene TRBJ1-5; 10 bases align to TRBD1. The CDR3 consists of 16 residues. Germline V gene lookup returns CDR1 LNHDA and CDR2 SQIVND (reference sequence). With 6 bases clipped from V and 1 base from J, the junction kept 6 bases outside the gene matches. CDR3 residues: CASSPRTGGSNQPQHF. The DNA for the CDR3 is TGTGCCAGTAGCCCCCGGACAGGGGGAAGCAATCAGCCCCAGCATTTT.

The chain uses TRBV11-3 and TRBJ2-3; D gene uncertain. Trimming pared 5 bases from V and 4 bases from J, leaving 7 bases between. This CDR3 has 12 residues. Looked up from germline, CDR1 is SGHNT and CDR2 is YENEEA. CDR3 loop: CASSAVSDTQYF. In DNA, the CDR3 is TGTGCCAGCAGCGCGGTTTCAGATACGCAGTATTTT.

This chain joins TRBV10-3 and TRBJ2-3; 9 positions agree with TRBD2. Germline values: CDR1 ENHRY, CDR2 SYGVKD. This CDR3 has 14 residues. The J segment lost 5 bases and the V segment lost 2 bases, leaving 2 bases of the junction unmatched. This chain's CDR3 is CAISEPLAGDTQYF. As DNA, the CDR3 is TGTGCCATCAGTGAGCCACTAGCGGGAGATACGCAGTATTTT.

This sequence joins TRBV11-3 and TRBJ1-5, with D uncertain. The germline V and J ends were trimmed by 5 bases and 4 bases, with 18 bases remaining between them. The germline CDR1 and CDR2 sequences are SGHNT and YENEEA. CDR3 length equals 16 residues. DNA for the CDR3: TGTGCCAGCAGCCCCACTTTCCGGGGATCAAATCAGCCCCAGCATTTT. It codes for CASSPTFRGSNQPQHF.

The V call is TRBV24-1, the J call TRBJ2-2; D ambiguous. CDR1 KGHDR and CDR2 SFDVKD come from the germline V gene. Between the trimmed V and J ends, which lost 8 bases and 0 bases, there was a span of 9 bases. The CDR3 spans 14 residues. The CDR3 loop reads CATKRGPNTGELFF. CDR3 DNA sequence: TGTGCCACCAAGCGCGGCCCGAACACCGGGGAGCTGTTTTTT.

The chain couples TRBV29-1 to TRBJ2-1; 10 bases map to TRBD1. The trim removed 7 bases at V and 5 bases at J, leaving 11 bases unmatched. Germline CDR1 is SQVTM and CDR2 is ANQGSEA. This CDR3 is built from 15 residues. CDR3 amino acids: CSARILTGGHNEQFF. For the CDR3, the DNA is TGCAGCGCACGCATATTGACAGGGGGCCACAATGAGCAGTTCTTC.

The CDR3 DNA follows: TGTGCCAGCAACCGAGGAGGGGGCAGCTCCTACGAGCAGTACTTC. This sequence encodes CASNRGGGSSYEQYF. The rearrangement uses TRBV7-9 and TRBJ2-7; maybe TRBD1 (7 bases). Per germline, CDR1 SEHNR and CDR2 FQNEAQ (reference sequence). The V end lost 7 bases, the J end lost 0 bases, and 16 bases lay between the germline ends. The CDR3 extends over 15 amino acids.